This is a list of T cell receptor beta chains from one sample in a study of T cells in Graves' hyperthyroidism and ophthalmopathy. Each CDR3 protein is one row after TCRdb ran MiXCR on the multiplex PCR reads. The data contain approximately 600,000 distinct CDR3 sequences, 16% of them seen just once; the ten biggest clones take up about 3.8%. Sequenced sample: blood. The source of these receptors is a woman under 40 with Graves' hyperthyroidism. The CDR3 runs from the conserved cysteine through the conserved F or W. Rows may omit the clone size; those that give it use once, few, many or a size class.

many	TRBV7-2	CASSRSTSGGYEQYF
many	TRBV5-5	CASSTGQIQETQYF
few	TRBV28	CASGIAMNSPLHF
NA	TRBV20-1	CSAMTSGTLYYNEQFF
few	TRBV5-4	CASSHGGGADTQYF
NA	TRBV5-1	CASSSRDRAPYEQYF
few	TRBV7-9	CASSLEAVLSTDTQYF
NA	TRBV4-2	CASSQEVATQSEQYF
NA	TRBV7-7	CASSLGGSPGNTQYF
many	TRBV2	CASSDRWSYGYTF
many	TRBV18	CASSHSSGRADNEQFF
many	TRBV2	CASREGQGASEQFF
NA	TRBV7-7	CASSLGDRGYTGELFF
NA	TRBV28	CASSRRRGIAGELFF
many	TRBV11-2	CASSLRTAGTDTQYF
NA	TRBV5-8	CASSYFTGVEQYF
many	TRBV7-8	CASSHRDRTNGYTF
few	TRBV20-1	CSARRLADNEQFF
NA	TRBV7-9	CASQQGVTYEQYF
many	TRBV5-1	CASSLDRGGETQYF
many	TRBV2	CASRQGTSEYNEQFF
many	TRBV20-1	CSARVRRGIYNEQFF
NA	TRBV20-1	CSALSGTTGELFF
NA	TRBV6-1	CASSNTRTSGRAQRDTQYF
NA	TRBV9	CASSVDIDITDTQYF
NA	TRBV19	CASSGQGGNLEETQYF
NA	TRBV6-1	CASYNGGGNTEAFF